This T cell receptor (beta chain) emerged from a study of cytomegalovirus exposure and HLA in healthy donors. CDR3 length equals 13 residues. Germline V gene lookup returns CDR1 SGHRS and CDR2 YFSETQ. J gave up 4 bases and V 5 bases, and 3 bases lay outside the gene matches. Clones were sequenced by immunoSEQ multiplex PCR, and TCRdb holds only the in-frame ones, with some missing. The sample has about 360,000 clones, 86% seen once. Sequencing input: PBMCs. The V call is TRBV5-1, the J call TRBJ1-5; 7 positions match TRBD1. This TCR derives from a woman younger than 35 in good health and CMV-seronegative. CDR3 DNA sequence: TGCGCCAGCAGAGGGGACAGTAATCAGCCCCAGCATTTT. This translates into CASRGDSNQPQHF.